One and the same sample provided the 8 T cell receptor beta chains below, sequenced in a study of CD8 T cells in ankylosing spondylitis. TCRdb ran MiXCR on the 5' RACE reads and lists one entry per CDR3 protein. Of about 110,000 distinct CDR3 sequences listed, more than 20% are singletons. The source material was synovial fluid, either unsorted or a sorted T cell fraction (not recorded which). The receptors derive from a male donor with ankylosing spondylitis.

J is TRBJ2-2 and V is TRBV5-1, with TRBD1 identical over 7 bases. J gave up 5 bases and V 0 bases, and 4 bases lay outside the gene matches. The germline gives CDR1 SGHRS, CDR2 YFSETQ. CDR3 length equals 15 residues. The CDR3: CASSLEGARTGELFF. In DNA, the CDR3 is TGCGCCAGCAGCTTGGAGGGGGCGAGGACCGGGGAGCTGTTTTTT. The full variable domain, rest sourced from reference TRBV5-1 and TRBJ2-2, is KAGVTQTPRYLIKTRGQQVTLSCSPISGHRSVSWYQQTPGQGLQFLFEYFSETQRNKGNFPGRFSGRQFSNSRSEMNVSTLELGDSALYLCASSLEGARTGELFFGEGSRLTVL.

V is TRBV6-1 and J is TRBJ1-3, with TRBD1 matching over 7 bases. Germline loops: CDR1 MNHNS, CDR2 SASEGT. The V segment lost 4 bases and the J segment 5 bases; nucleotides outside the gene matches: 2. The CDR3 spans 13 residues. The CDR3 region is CASSATGRNTIYF. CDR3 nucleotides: TGTGCCAGCAGTGCGACAGGGAGAAACACCATATATTTT.

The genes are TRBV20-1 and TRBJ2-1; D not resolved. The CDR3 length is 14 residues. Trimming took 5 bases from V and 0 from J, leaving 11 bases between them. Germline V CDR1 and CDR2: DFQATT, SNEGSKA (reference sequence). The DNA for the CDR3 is TGCAGTGCTCCAAGTCCAAGCTCCTACAATGAGCAGTTCTTC. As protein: CSAPSPSSYNEQFF.

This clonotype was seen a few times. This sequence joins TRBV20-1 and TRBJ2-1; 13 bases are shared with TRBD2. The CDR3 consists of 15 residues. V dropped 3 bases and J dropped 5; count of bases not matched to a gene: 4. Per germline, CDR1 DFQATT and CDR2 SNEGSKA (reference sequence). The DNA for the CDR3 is TGCAGTGCTAGTGGGGGGACTAGCGGGAACAATGAGCAGTTCTTC. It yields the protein CSASGGTSGNNEQFF.

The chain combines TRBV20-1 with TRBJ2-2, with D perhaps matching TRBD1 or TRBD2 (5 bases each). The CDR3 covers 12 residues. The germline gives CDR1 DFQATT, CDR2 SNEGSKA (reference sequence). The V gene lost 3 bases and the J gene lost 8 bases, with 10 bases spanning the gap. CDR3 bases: TGCAGTGCTAGCCCGAGGGGTGGGGAGCTGTTTTTT. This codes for CSASPRGGELFF.

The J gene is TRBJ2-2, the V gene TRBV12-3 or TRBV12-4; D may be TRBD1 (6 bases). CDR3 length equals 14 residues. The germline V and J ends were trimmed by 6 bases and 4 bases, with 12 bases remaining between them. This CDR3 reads CASSRGHSTGELFF. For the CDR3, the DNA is TGTGCCAGCAGCCGGGGACACTCCACCGGGGAGCTGTTTTTT.

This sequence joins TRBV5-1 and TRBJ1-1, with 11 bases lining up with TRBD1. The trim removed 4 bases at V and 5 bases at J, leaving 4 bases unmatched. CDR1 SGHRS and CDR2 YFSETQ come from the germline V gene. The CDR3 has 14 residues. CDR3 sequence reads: CASSGGTGGTEAFF. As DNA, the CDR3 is TGCGCCAGCAGCGGCGGGACAGGGGGGACTGAAGCTTTCTTT.

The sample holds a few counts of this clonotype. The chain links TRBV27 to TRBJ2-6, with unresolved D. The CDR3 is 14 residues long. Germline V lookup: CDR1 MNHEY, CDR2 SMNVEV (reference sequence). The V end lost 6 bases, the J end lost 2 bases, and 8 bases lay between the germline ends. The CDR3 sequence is CASSPQTGANVLTF. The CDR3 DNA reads TGTGCCAGCAGCCCTCAAACTGGGGCCAACGTCCTGACTTTC.